This T cell receptor beta chain was obtained from a study of blood T cell repertoires in COVID-19. As for the study in general: T cells, B-cell-depleted T cells, or PBMCs provided the cDNA or gDNA that served as material.

The table lists this clone with a few counts. Deletions cut 6 bases from V and 7 bases from J, with 7 bases between. The V gene's germline CDR1 is SGHTA and CDR2 FQGNSA. The CDR3 is 12 amino acids. Source study methods: Nucleated cell number was recorded as an estimate derived from reference gene primer amplification. Profiled with immunoSEQ multiplex PCR; TCRdb holds only in-frame clones, not every one. The V and J calls and clone size come from that table; D and trimming were worked out from the DNA. The sample comprises roughly 100,000 clones, roughly 84% of which are singletons, and 10% to 15% rests with the top ten.

The chain links TRBV7-2 to TRBJ1-6; D might be TRBD1 (5 bases). The clonotype was recovered from a human donor in a cohort sampled during active or convalescent COVID-19. Material: peripheral blood. This CDR3 reads CASRGGNSPLHF. The CDR3, as DNA: TGTGCCAGCAGGGGGGGGAATTCACCCCTCCACTTT.